The 27 T cell receptor beta chains below come from one sample, sequenced in a study of blood T cell repertoires in COVID-19. Profiled with immunoSEQ multiplex PCR; TCRdb holds only in-frame clones, not every one. The table shows around 470,000 clones, with about 92% occurring only once. The sample consisted of PBMCs or T cells enriched from blood (not recorded which). These receptors all come from a man between 18 and 29 years old who had recovered from COVID-19.

The V gene is TRBV7-3, the J gene TRBJ2-1; the D gene is possibly TRBD2 (6 bases). The germline V gene encodes CDR1 SGHTA and CDR2 FQGTGA. With 2 bases removed from V and 7 bases from J, the gap between germline ends came to 18 bases. The length of the CDR3 is 16 residues. The CDR3 bases are TGTGCCAGCAGCTTAGGCCCGGGGGACGTTCAGAATGAGCAGTTCTTC. It yields the protein CASSLGPGDVQNEQFF.

The chain recombines TRBV18 with TRBJ1-1, with D maybe TRBD1 (6 bases). The germline V gene encodes CDR1 KGHSH and CDR2 LQKENI. V was trimmed by 3 bases and J by 0 bases, leaving 11 bases between them. The CDR3 runs 15 residues. The CDR3 bases are TGTGCCAGCTCACCGGACAGCGTCATGAACACTGAAGCTTTCTTT. Amino acids: CASSPDSVMNTEAFF.

V usage is TRBV5-4 and J usage is TRBJ1-3; D is undetermined. The germline gives CDR1 SGHNT, CDR2 YYREEE (reference sequence). This CDR3 spans 14 amino acids. Trimming pared 3 bases from V and 0 bases from J, leaving 7 bases between. CDR3 DNA sequence: TGTGCCAGCAGCTCCCGCGACTCTGGAAACACCATATATTTT. Translation gives CASSSRDSGNTIYF.

V and J are TRBV5-1 and TRBJ1-4; D uncertain. With 0 bases removed from V and 4 bases from J, the gap between germline ends came to 10 bases. The CDR3 covers 15 residues. Germline V gene lookup returns CDR1 SGHRS and CDR2 YFSETQ. CDR3 DNA: TGCGCCAGCAGCTTGGATGTGAGCGGTAATGAAAAACTGTTTTTT. This encodes CASSLDVSGNEKLFF. Full variable domain (remainder filled in from reference TRBV5-1 and TRBJ1-4): KAGVTQTPRYLIKTRGQQVTLSCSPISGHRSVSWYQQTPGQGLQFLFEYFSETQRNKGNFPGRFSGRQFSNSRSEMNVSTLELGDSALYLCASSLDVSGNEKLFFGSGTQLSVL.

The J gene is TRBJ2-7, the V gene TRBV7-9; the D is unclear. The V end lost 9 bases, the J end lost 6 bases, and 15 bases lay between the germline ends. Germline CDR1 reads SEHNR; CDR2 reads FQNEAQ (reference sequence). The CDR3 is 12 residues long. CDR3 loop: CASSSWVAEQYF. Here the CDR3 DNA reads TGTGCCAGTTCGTCTTGGGTAGCCGAGCAGTACTTC.

The genes are TRBV5-5 and TRBJ1-5; 10 nucleotides line up with TRBD1. CDR3 length: 15 amino acids. After removal of 3 bases from V and 2 bases from J, the junction contained 2 bases not matched to a gene. CDR1 and CDR2 from the germline V gene are SGHKS and YYEKEE (reference sequence). The CDR3 DNA is TGTGCCAGCAGCTACGGGACAGGGGGCAATCAGCCCCAGCATTTT. Translating gives CASSYGTGGNQPQHF.

The rearrangement joins TRBV4-1 to TRBJ1-5; D might be TRBD1 (6 bases). Germline V lookup: CDR1 MGHRA, CDR2 YSYEKL. V gave up 3 bases and J gave up 8 bases, with 17 bases separating them. The CDR3 length is 15 residues. CDR3 sequence reads: CASSQVQGKLEPQHF. Here the CDR3 DNA reads TGCGCCAGCAGCCAGGTACAGGGAAAATTGGAGCCCCAGCATTTT.

CDR3 nucleotide sequence: TGTGCCAGCAGTCCTCGCCGGGACAGGGATCACTATGGCTACACCTTC. Translated, it gives CASSPRRDRDHYGYTF. The genes are TRBV7-8 and TRBJ1-2; 9 positions agree with TRBD1. With 6 bases clipped from V and 3 bases from J, the junction kept 11 bases outside the gene matches. Germline CDR1 reads SGHVS; CDR2 reads FQNEAQ. CDR3 length: 16 amino acids. The full variable domain, completed using reference TRBV7-8 and TRBJ1-2, is GAGVSQSPRYKVAKRGQDVALRCDPISGHVSLFWYQQALGQGPEFLTYFQNEAQLDKSGLPSDRFFAERPEGSVSTLKIQRTQQEDSAVYLCASSPRRDRDHYGYTFGSGTRLTVV.

The J gene is TRBJ1-6, the V gene TRBV5-1, with 8 bases fitting TRBD1. CDR3 length: 15 amino acids. With V trimmed by 0 bases and J by 7 bases, 3 bases remained unmatched. Germline CDR1 SGHRS, CDR2 YFSETQ. CDR3 in amino acids: CASSLDPGGNSPLHF. CDR3 coding DNA: TGCGCCAGCAGCTTGGATCCAGGGGGCAATTCACCCCTCCACTTT. Using reference TRBV5-1 and TRBJ1-6 for the parts outside the CDR3, the full variable domain is KAGVTQTPRYLIKTRGQQVTLSCSPISGHRSVSWYQQTPGQGLQFLFEYFSETQRNKGNFPGRFSGRQFSNSRSEMNVSTLELGDSALYLCASSLDPGGNSPLHFGNGTRLTVT.

The chain joins TRBV29-1 to TRBJ2-1, with D unclear. V was trimmed by 1 base and J by 3 bases, leaving 4 bases between them. CDR3 size: 12 residues. Germline-derived CDR1 and CDR2 are SQVTM and ANQGSEA. The DNA for the CDR3 is TGCAGCGTTGAAGGCAGCTACAATGAGCAGTTCTTC. Translated: CSVEGSYNEQFF.

This chain joins TRBV5-1 and TRBJ1-1, with TRBD1 as a possible D gene (6 bases). Germline V gene data show CDR1 as SGHRS and CDR2 as YFSETQ. Trimming shortened V by 0 bases and J by 1 base, and 10 bases separated the two germline ends. The CDR3 length is 15 residues. This CDR3 reads CASSLGPGANTEAFF. DNA of the CDR3: TGCGCCAGCAGCTTGGGTCCAGGGGCGAACACTGAAGCTTTCTTT.

In its sample, this clone was seen once. This sequence joins TRBV7-9 and TRBJ2-1; D is perhaps TRBD2 (5 bases). The CDR3 covers 12 residues. Deletions cut 8 bases from V and 4 bases from J, with 9 bases between. The germline V gene encodes CDR1 SEHNR and CDR2 FQNEAQ (reference sequence). The CDR3 loop reads CASQRQYNEQFF. The DNA of the CDR3 is TGTGCCAGCCAGCGGCAGTACAATGAGCAGTTCTTC.

V and J are TRBV27 and TRBJ2-3; no definite D call. The CDR3 has 13 amino acids. V dropped 4 bases and J dropped 6 bases, with 11 bases sitting between them. Germline lookup yields CDR1 MNHEY and CDR2 SMNVEV (reference sequence). As DNA, the CDR3 is TGTGCCAGCAGTTGGGCTCCCGGCGATACGCAGTATTTT. It specifies CASSWAPGDTQYF.

The chain recombines TRBV7-3 with TRBJ1-1; possibly TRBD1 for D (5 bases). The CDR3 sequence is 12 residues long. V dropped 8 bases and J dropped 5 bases, with 12 bases sitting between them. Germline CDR1 reads SGHTA; CDR2 reads FQGTGA. CDR3 residues: CASGGVDTEAFF. The CDR3 DNA is TGTGCCAGCGGAGGGGTTGATACTGAAGCTTTCTTT.

The V and J genes are TRBV6-5 and TRBJ1-2; no reliable D call. From germline, CDR1 is MNHEY and CDR2 SVGAGI. The CDR3 totals 12 residues. Trimming pared 6 bases from V and 3 bases from J, leaving 8 bases between. The CDR3 nucleotides are TGTGCCAGCAGCGACACGGACTATGGCTACACCTTC. It specifies CASSDTDYGYTF.

This rearrangement joins TRBV19 to TRBJ1-1; 9 bases align to TRBD1. The CDR3 covers 16 residues. Germline CDR1 LNHDA, CDR2 SQIVND (reference sequence). V shed 6 bases, J shed 5 bases, and the junction held 13 bases outside the gene matches. The CDR3 nucleotides read TGTGCCAGTAGGACTACTACCGGGACAGGGATGACTGAAGCTTTCTTT. Its protein product is CASRTTTGTGMTEAFF.

This sequence joins TRBV5-4 and TRBJ1-6, with D perhaps matching TRBD1 (6 bases). The germline CDR1 and CDR2 sequences are SGHNT and YYREEE (reference sequence). This CDR3 is 14 amino acids long. The V gene lost 0 bases and the J gene lost 11 bases, with 12 bases spanning the gap. The CDR3 DNA is TGTGCCAGCAGCTTGGACAGGGTAAAAGCACCCCTCCACTTT. Translated, it gives CASSLDRVKAPLHF.

The V gene is TRBV20-1, the J gene TRBJ1-5; 9 nucleotides line up with TRBD1. Losses at the gene ends were 3 bases for V and 4 bases for J; bases not matched to a gene: 10. This CDR3 contains 16 residues. Germline V lookup: CDR1 DFQATT, CDR2 SNEGSKA (reference sequence). The CDR3 DNA sequence: TGCAGTGCTAGTTCCGGACAGGGGTTTTGGAATCAGCCCCAGCATTTT. Encoded protein: CSASSGQGFWNQPQHF.

The chain employs TRBV18 and TRBJ2-5; D uncertain. V lost 6 bases, J lost 2 bases, and 10 bases lay in between. This CDR3 contains 13 residues. CDR1 and CDR2 (germline): KGHSH, LQKENI. In nucleotides, the CDR3 is TGTGCCAGCTCCAATGGCTGGCAAGAGACCCAGTACTTC. It encodes CASSNGWQETQYF. The complete variable domain, with remaining parts taken from reference TRBV18 and TRBJ2-5, reads NAGVMQNPRHLVRRRGQEARLRCSPMKGHSHVYWYRQLPEEGLKFMVYLQKENIIDESGMPKERFSAEFPKEGPSILRIQQVVRGDSAAYFCASSNGWQETQYFGPGTRLLVL.

As DNA, the CDR3 is TGTGCCAGCAGCCAAGATCCTGGGACAGGGTTGTTTGGAGAAAAACTGTTTTTT. Residues: CASSQDPGTGLFGEKLFF. This sequence joins TRBV3-1 (or the pseudogene TRBV3-2) and TRBJ1-4; 9 nucleotides match TRBD1. V gave up 0 bases and J gave up 8 bases; unmatched junction bases: 13. This CDR3 is built from 18 residues. Germline V gives CDR1 LGHDT, CDR2 YNNKEL (reference sequence).

V and J are TRBV7-9 and TRBJ1-6, with D perhaps matching TRBD1 (6 bases). The germline gives CDR1 SEHNR, CDR2 FQNEAQ (reference sequence). V was shortened by 6 bases and J by 5 bases, with 11 bases between the two germline ends. The CDR3 extends over 14 amino acids. CDR3 loop: CASRNRVNNSPLHF. CDR3 nucleotides: TGTGCCAGCAGAAACAGGGTCAATAATTCACCCCTCCACTTT.

The V call is TRBV6-5, the J call TRBJ1-1; D is ambiguous. Germline CDR1 and CDR2: MNHEY and SVGAGI. The CDR3 has 14 amino acids. Trimming took off 8 bases at V and 3 bases at J, with 16 bases between the two ends. CDR3 nucleotides: TGTGCCAGCTGCCCCCGAAACACCTACACTGAAGCTTTCTTT. Amino acid sequence: CASCPRNTYTEAFF.

V usage is TRBV19 and J usage is TRBJ1-1; D ambiguous. This CDR3 comprises 13 residues. V lost 5 bases and J lost 0, with 7 bases in between. Germline values: CDR1 LNHDA, CDR2 SQIVND (reference sequence). For the CDR3, the DNA is TGTGCCAGTAGTTTACATATGAACACTGAAGCTTTCTTT. It yields the protein CASSLHMNTEAFF.

The V gene is TRBV20-1, the J gene TRBJ1-2; D is unresolved. This CDR3 contains 11 residues. Germline V gene data show CDR1 as DFQATT and CDR2 as SNEGSKA (reference sequence). V was cut by 6 bases and J by 5 bases, with 10 bases left in between. The CDR3 loop reads CSASSGYGYTF. In DNA form, the CDR3 reads TGCAGTGCGTCCTCCGGGTATGGCTACACCTTC.

This clone was seen once. This sequence joins TRBV5-1 and TRBJ1-1; tentative D call: TRBD1 (5 bases). CDR3 length: 15 amino acids. Between the trimmed V and J ends, which lost 7 bases and 1 base, there was a span of 17 bases. Germline V gene sequence: CDR1 SGHRS, CDR2 YFSETQ. CDR3 DNA sequence: TGCGCCAGCCGGGCAAAGTTGGGGGGGAACACTGAAGCTTTCTTT. Its protein product is CASRAKLGGNTEAFF.

Remarks on this clone: At one of its ends the junction is not consistent with the germline gene, which may arise from a read error. The chain carries TRBV27 and TRBJ1-5; no clear D gene. Germline CDR1 is MNHEY and CDR2 is SMNVEV (reference sequence). The CDR3 is made up of 14 amino acids. The CDR3: CASRFNAEVSPQHF. CDR3 coding DNA: TGTGCCAGCCGTTTCAATGCGGAAGTATCGCCCCAGCATTTT.

The V gene is TRBV5-1, the J gene TRBJ2-3; 7 nucleotides match TRBD1. Germline values: CDR1 SGHRS, CDR2 YFSETQ. This CDR3 has 15 residues. The V and J ends lost 4 bases and 4 bases, in that order; junction bases with no gene match: 9. The CDR3 is CASSPGQSVADTQYF. The CDR3 nucleotides are TGCGCCAGCAGCCCGGGACAGAGTGTAGCAGATACGCAGTATTTT.